The 25 T cell receptor beta chains below come from one sample, sequenced in a study of shared clonotypes between healthy human individuals. It was CD45RO-negative cells, positively selected for CCR7, that made up naive CD8 cells, with terminally differentiated effector memory CD45RA+ cells excluded. Sequencing was performed with immunoSEQ multiplex PCR; in TCRdb, only in-frame clones are kept and a portion is missing. The sample records over 2 million clones, around 96% being singletons. The sequenced material came from naive CD8+ T cells sorted from blood. These receptors originate from a man aged 18 to 29 in good health.

J is TRBJ2-6 and V is TRBV27; 7 bases agree with TRBD1. The CDR3 spans 16 residues. Germline CDR1 reads MNHEY; CDR2 reads SMNVEV (reference sequence). J gave up 4 bases and V 5 bases, and 8 bases lay outside the gene matches. In DNA form, the CDR3 reads TGTGCCAGCAGTACTCGACAGGGCGCGGGGGCCAACGTCCTGACTTTC. As protein: CASSTRQGAGANVLTF.

The rearrangement uses TRBV5-6 and TRBJ1-2; D gene ambiguous. Germline V CDR1 and CDR2: SGHDT, YYEEEE. The CDR3 sequence is 13 residues long. Trimming left V 2 bases short and J 4 bases short, with 9 bases between. The CDR3 is CASSFDGSYGYTF. CDR3 sequence (DNA): TGTGCCAGCAGCTTCGACGGCAGCTATGGCTACACCTTC.

On this clone itself: Germline is not matched at one junction end, which may reflect a read error. This chain connects TRBV7-9 to TRBJ1-1; D is unresolved. Looked up from germline, CDR1 is SEHNR and CDR2 is FQNEAQ (reference sequence). CDR3 length equals 13 residues. The CDR3 reads CASRLGLNTEAFF. The CDR3 DNA reads as TGTGCCAGCAGATTAGGGCTGAACACTGAAGCTTTCTTT.

The rearrangement uses TRBV5-1 and TRBJ2-1; 9 nucleotides match TRBD2. The V gene's germline CDR1 is SGHRS and CDR2 YFSETQ. There are 13 residues in the CDR3. Germline trimming cut 7 bases from V and 3 bases from J; bases unmatched to any gene: 2. The CDR3 sequence: CASGLASYNEQFF. In DNA form, the CDR3 reads TGCGCCAGCGGACTAGCGAGCTACAATGAGCAGTTCTTC.

J is TRBJ2-1 and V is TRBV27, with D perhaps TRBD2 (6 bases). V dropped 4 bases and J dropped 10 bases, with 14 bases sitting between them. The germline gives CDR1 MNHEY, CDR2 SMNVEV (reference sequence). CDR3 length equals 13 residues. In DNA form, the CDR3 reads TGTGCCAGCAGTTCGGTGGGGGGATGGGAGCAGTTCTTC. The encoded protein is CASSSVGGWEQFF.

CDR3 sequence: CASTTGTGGFEQYF. The CDR3 nucleotides are TGTGCCAGTACGACCGGGACAGGGGGTTTCGAGCAGTACTTC. This chain joins TRBV11-2 and TRBJ2-7, with 11 bases fitting TRBD1. The CDR3 has 14 residues. Unmatched junction bases numbered 10, after V lost 9 bases and J lost 6 bases. The germline V gene encodes CDR1 SGHAT and CDR2 FQNNGV.

The chain carries TRBV7-9 and TRBJ1-1; TRBD1 might be the D (5 bases). CDR3 length: 13 amino acids. The germline V gene has CDR1 SEHNR and CDR2 FQNEAQ (reference sequence). V was trimmed by 1 base and J by 6 bases, leaving 9 bases between them. CDR3 sequence: CASSLGGLAEAFF. CDR3 nucleotide sequence: TGTGCCAGCAGCTTAGGGGGGTTGGCTGAAGCTTTCTTT.

The V and J genes are TRBV30 and TRBJ1-4, with 9 bases matching TRBD1. The V segment lost 2 bases and the J segment 7 bases; nucleotides outside the gene matches: 11. The CDR3 is 16 residues long. Germline CDR1 GTSNPN, CDR2 SVGIG (reference sequence). CDR3 in amino acids: CAWSHPQGARSEKLFF. The CDR3 nucleotides are TGTGCCTGGAGTCATCCACAGGGGGCAAGAAGTGAAAAACTGTTTTTT.

The rearrangement uses TRBV6-1 and TRBJ2-1; possibly TRBD1 for D (5 bases). In germline, CDR1 is MNHNS, CDR2 SASEGT. V was pared by 4 bases and J by 1 base, with 11 bases between. The CDR3 length is 15 residues. For the CDR3, the DNA is TGTGCCAGCAGTGGGAACAGGTTTTCCTACAATGAGCAGTTCTTC. It is translated as CASSGNRFSYNEQFF.

This clone was seen a single time. The V call is TRBV7-9, the J call TRBJ2-7; 12 nucleotides agree with TRBD2. V lost 2 bases, J lost 3 bases, and 5 bases stayed unmatched. The CDR3 runs to 16 residues. Germline assignment: CDR1 SEHNR and CDR2 FQNEAQ (reference sequence). The CDR3 region has the DNA TGTGCCAGCAGCTTACAGACTAGCGGGAGTTTCTACGAGCAGTACTTC. This gives the protein CASSLQTSGSFYEQYF.

This chain uses TRBV5-1 with TRBJ1-1, with TRBD1 as a possible D gene (5 bases). CDR1 is SGHRS, CDR2 YFSETQ, per germline. This CDR3 spans 16 amino acids. Trimming cost V 0 bases and J 1 base, with 13 bases left between them. CDR3 residues: CASSLGPGTPNTEAFF. CDR3 coding DNA: TGCGCCAGCAGCTTGGGTCCCGGGACGCCGAACACTGAAGCTTTCTTT.

The V and J genes are TRBV4-3 and TRBJ2-2; 10 bases match TRBD2. The CDR3 covers 16 residues. The germline gives CDR1 LGHNA, CDR2 YSLEER. Trimming took 0 bases from V and 3 from J; bases not matched to a gene: 1. CDR3 DNA sequence: TGCGCCAGCAGCCAAGAGCTAGCGGGAGACACCGGGGAGCTGTTTTTT. This translates into CASSQELAGDTGELFF.

The V call is TRBV5-4, the J call TRBJ1-1; the D is unclear. CDR1 and CDR2 from the germline V gene are SGHNT and YYREEE (reference sequence). The CDR3 loop spans 16 amino acids. Trimming removed 4 bases at V and 0 bases at J, with 16 bases between. In nucleotides, the CDR3 is TGTGCCAGCAGCCTACGGGCGGGTAGAATGAACACTGAAGCTTTCTTT. It yields the protein CASSLRAGRMNTEAFF.

The chain recombines TRBV28 with TRBJ1-5, with unresolved D. This CDR3 contains 17 residues. Germline loops: CDR1 MDHEN, CDR2 SYDVKM. V lost 3 bases and J 4 bases, leaving 19 bases between the germline ends. The CDR3 is CASSFVLQDLSNQPQHF. The CDR3, as DNA: TGTGCCAGCAGTTTCGTTCTCCAGGACCTAAGTAATCAGCCCCAGCATTTT.

The CDR3 reads CASSGWAGGKDTQYF. The CDR3 DNA reads TGTGCCAGCAGTGGTTGGGCGGGGGGTAAAGATACGCAGTATTTT. V is TRBV2 and J is TRBJ2-3; 8 bases are a match to TRBD2. Germline CDR1 reads SNHLY; CDR2 reads FYNNEI. With 4 bases clipped from V and 5 bases from J, the junction kept 8 bases outside the gene matches. The CDR3 consists of 15 residues. Full variable domain (rest looked up from reference TRBV2 and TRBJ2-3): EPEVTQTPSHQVTQMGQEVILRCVPISNHLYFYWYRQILGQKVEFLVSFYNNEISEKSEIFDDQFSVERPDGSNFTLKIRSTKLEDSAMYFCASSGWAGGKDTQYFGPGTRLTVL.

The chain uses TRBV14 and TRBJ2-1; either TRBD1 or TRBD2 may supply D (5 bases each). CDR1 and CDR2 (germline): SGHDN, FVKESK. V was pared by 5 bases and J by 2 bases, with 34 bases between. CDR3 length: 22 amino acids. The CDR3 nucleotides read TGTGCCAGCAGCGTACAAAACATTCCCGGGACGATCCTACGAAAAGCCTACAATGAGCAGTTCTTC. Residues: CASSVQNIPGTILRKAYNEQFF.

V and J are TRBV27 and TRBJ2-1; D is perhaps TRBD2 (6 bases). The CDR3 consists of 12 residues. Trimming stripped 6 bases from V and 6 bases from J, with 9 bases between. Germline V gene data show CDR1 as MNHEY and CDR2 as SMNVEV (reference sequence). The CDR3 spells CASRGTPNEQFF. The CDR3 DNA reads as TGTGCCAGCAGGGGGACTCCCAATGAGCAGTTCTTC.

This rearrangement joins TRBV29-1 to TRBJ2-7, with TRBD1 matching 7 bases. V shed 6 bases, J shed 5 bases, and the junction held 10 bases outside the gene matches. The germline V gene has CDR1 SQVTM and CDR2 ANQGSEA. The CDR3 has 13 amino acids. CDR3 region: CSVETGAKDEQYF. As DNA, the CDR3 is TGCAGCGTCGAAACAGGGGCCAAGGACGAGCAGTACTTC.

The CDR3 coding sequence is TGTGCCAGCAGCCAAGCGGGGTTGGAGGGACCCCCCCAGGAGGCCCAGTACTTC. It yields the protein CASSQAGLEGPPQEAQYF. J is TRBJ2-5 and V is TRBV11-1, with 7 positions matching TRBD2. The length of the CDR3 is 18 residues. In germline, CDR1 is SGHAT, CDR2 FQDESV (reference sequence). V shed 5 bases and J 9 bases; nucleotides not matched to a gene: 24.

The chain is built from TRBV6-5 and TRBJ2-5; maybe TRBD2 (5 bases). Germline values: CDR1 MNHEY, CDR2 SVGAGI. This CDR3 has 13 amino acids. V shed 5 bases and J shed 5 bases, with 12 bases lying between them. CDR3 DNA sequence: TGTGCCAGCAGTCCGGAATCGGGGGAGACCCAGTACTTC. Its protein is CASSPESGETQYF.

Note on this clone: The sample holds other DNA sequences that translate to the same CDR3. The genes are TRBV28 and TRBJ2-7; 7 nucleotides match TRBD1. Per the germline V gene, CDR1 is MDHEN and CDR2 is SYDVKM. The CDR3 consists of 14 residues. J was trimmed by 0 bases and V by 5 bases; bases with no gene match: 4. CDR3 loop: CASSRTGSSYEQYF. CDR3 DNA: TGTGCCAGCAGTCGGACAGGATCCTCCTACGAGCAGTACTTC.

This rearrangement joins TRBV4-1 to TRBJ2-5, with D hard to call. V was shortened by 0 bases and J by 2 bases, with 13 bases between the two germline ends. The CDR3 is 16 amino acids. Per the germline V gene, CDR1 is MGHRA and CDR2 is YSYEKL. CDR3 sequence: CASSQDEVGWQETQYF. CDR3 sequence (DNA): TGCGCCAGCAGCCAAGATGAGGTAGGGTGGCAAGAGACCCAGTACTTC.

This clone appeared a single time. CDR3 region: CASNHRDRGETQYF. As DNA, the CDR3 is TGTGCCAGCAACCACCGGGACAGAGGAGAGACCCAGTACTTC. The chain joins TRBV28 to TRBJ2-5; 7 bases are a match to TRBD1. J gave up 4 bases and V 7 bases, and 9 bases lay outside the gene matches. The length of the CDR3 is 14 residues. Germline V gives CDR1 MDHEN, CDR2 SYDVKM.

V gene TRBV13 combines with J gene TRBJ2-5; D remains ambiguous. The CDR3 contains 13 residues. Germline-derived CDR1 and CDR2 are PRHDT and FYEKMQ (reference sequence). V lost 5 bases to trimming and J lost 6 bases, with 13 bases between them. For the CDR3, the DNA is TGTGCCAGCAGCGCCGATTCCCGTCAGACCCAGTACTTC. Protein product: CASSADSRQTQYF.

The rearrangement links TRBV9 to TRBJ2-7; a weak D match, TRBD2 (6 bases). In germline, CDR1 is SGDLS, CDR2 YYNGEE. The CDR3 has 15 amino acids. Trimming removed 3 bases at V and 2 bases at J, with 15 bases between. The CDR3 DNA sequence: TGTGCCAGCAGCGCGGGGGACTTGCATCCCTACGAGCAGTACTTC. Encoded protein: CASSAGDLHPYEQYF.